This section outlines one T cell receptor (beta chain) sequence together with its context. V was pared by 0 bases and J by 7 bases, with 7 bases of the junction left unmatched. CDR3 size: 16 residues. In germline, CDR1 is MGHDK, CDR2 SYGVNS. Time point defined: newly diagnosed GD, antithyroid drugs for less than 3 months. From PBMCs, RNA was extracted and then used to make the TCR library. CDR3-region Arm-PCR and iRepertoire HTBI primers produced the TCR beta libraries. TCRdb reprocessed the multiplex PCR reads via MiXCR and lists one record per CDR3 protein. The sample contains almost 450,000 distinct CDR3 sequences, roughly 15% of which appear only once. The sample is drawn from a study of regulatory T cells in long-lasting Graves disease. These sequences were also reported in another study, on T cells in Graves' hyperthyroidism and ophthalmopathy. That work adds: The study left out patients who had uncontrolled infection, other autoimmune disease, pregnancy or lactation.

The receptor was isolated from a woman in her twenties or thirties with Graves disease. The rearrangement links TRBV25-1 to TRBJ2-1; 9 bases map to TRBD2. The specimen comprised peripheral blood mononuclear cells (PBMCs), sampled at new diagnosis, from a patient treated with antithyroid drugs. This CDR3 is CASSEYVTSGRNEQFF. In DNA form, the CDR3 reads TGTGCCAGCAGTGAATATGTGACTAGCGGCAGGAATGAGCAGTTCTTC.